The 12 T cell receptor beta chains below come from one sample, sequenced in a study of blood T cell repertoires in COVID-19. The method was immunoSEQ multiplex PCR; TCRdb's version includes in-frame clones alone and lacks a portion of them. The sample lists 45,000 to 60,000 clones, roughly 83% seen once, with roughly 2.5% in the top ten. Sequencing was carried out using peripheral blood. The receptors were sampled from a man aged 45-65 years with acute or convalescent COVID-19.

In this sample, this clone turned up once. This rearrangement joins TRBV6-1 to TRBJ2-7; 8 bases map to TRBD1. Trimming at V came to 6 bases and at J to 4 bases, leaving 11 bases not matched to a gene. The CDR3 totals 15 residues. CDR1 is MNHNS and CDR2 is SASEGT in the germline V gene. The DNA for the CDR3 is TGTGCCAGCAGGCAAGACAGGGGCGGTTCGTACGAGCAGTACTTC. As protein: CASRQDRGGSYEQYF.

This clone appeared a single time. This chain joins TRBV6-1 and TRBJ2-5, with D possibly matching TRBD1 (5 bases). Between the trimmed V and J ends, which lost 3 bases and 6 bases, there was a span of 20 bases. This CDR3 has 16 residues. The germline V gene encodes CDR1 MNHNS and CDR2 SASEGT. The CDR3 DNA follows: TGTGCCAGCAGTGACCCAACAGGACCCGGCGCTAAGACCCAGTACTTC. Encoded protein: CASSDPTGPGAKTQYF.

The chain has TRBV20-1 and TRBJ2-1, with TRBD2 as a possible D gene (5 bases). V lost 5 bases to trimming and J lost 15 bases, with 14 bases between them. The CDR3 covers 10 residues. Per germline, CDR1 DFQATT and CDR2 SNEGSKA (reference sequence). CDR3 DNA sequence: TGCAGTGCTTTCAGCACTAGGTCGTTCTTC. Translating gives CSAFSTRSFF.

The gene calls are TRBV3-1 (or the pseudogene TRBV3-2) and TRBJ1-1, with D tentatively TRBD1 (5 bases). The CDR3 consists of 15 residues. V dropped 1 base and J dropped 0 bases, with 9 bases sitting between them. Germline CDR1 and CDR2: LGHDT and YNNKEL (reference sequence). CDR3 amino acids: CASSQAAGLNTEAFF. Written as DNA, the CDR3 is TGTGCCAGCAGCCAAGCGGCGGGACTGAACACTGAAGCTTTCTTT.

The V and J genes are TRBV5-1 and TRBJ2-3, with 9 bases that match TRBD1. Germline CDR1 and CDR2: SGHRS and YFSETQ. The CDR3 is 15 amino acids. Germline trimming cut 4 bases from V and 4 bases from J; bases unmatched to any gene: 7. The CDR3 region has the DNA TGCGCCAGCAGCCCAGGACAGGGGAATTCAGATACGCAGTATTTT. Translated: CASSPGQGNSDTQYF. The whole variable domain, remainder taken from reference TRBV5-1 and TRBJ2-3, is KAGVTQTPRYLIKTRGQQVTLSCSPISGHRSVSWYQQTPGQGLQFLFEYFSETQRNKGNFPGRFSGRQFSNSRSEMNVSTLELGDSALYLCASSPGQGNSDTQYFGPGTRLTVL.

This chain uses TRBV6-1 with TRBJ1-4; unclear D gene. The CDR3 loop spans 13 amino acids. V was cut by 2 bases and J by 8 bases, with 9 bases left in between. Germline V CDR1 and CDR2: MNHNS, SASEGT. CDR3 amino acids: CASSEPGAEKLFF. CDR3 sequence (DNA): TGTGCCAGCAGTGAACCGGGAGCCGAAAAACTGTTTTTT.

This chain links TRBV5-5 with TRBJ2-3; 9 positions match TRBD1. The V and J ends lost 6 bases and 6 bases, in that order; junction bases with no gene match: 14. Germline CDR1 is SGHKS and CDR2 is YYEKEE (reference sequence). This CDR3 is 16 amino acids long. CDR3 in amino acids: CASNSGQGGGFDTQYF. The CDR3 nucleotides are TGTGCCAGCAACTCGGGACAGGGAGGAGGATTTGATACGCAGTATTTT.

The CDR3, as DNA: TGTGCCAGCAGCTTAGGTTACCTAGCGGGGCAAGGGGGGGAGCAGTTCTTC. Protein sequence: CASSLGYLAGQGGEQFF. The chain employs TRBV11-2 and TRBJ2-1; 9 bases agree with TRBD2. This CDR3 region has 17 residues. V was pared by 1 base and J by 10 bases, with 14 bases of the junction left unmatched. Germline loops: CDR1 SGHAT, CDR2 FQNNGV.

The gene calls are TRBV7-8 and TRBJ2-1; 9 bases are a match to TRBD2. The V gene end was trimmed by 2 bases and the J gene end by 3 bases; junction bases not matched to a gene: 11. Germline values: CDR1 SGHVS, CDR2 FQNEAQ. This CDR3 contains 18 residues. This CDR3 reads CASSLISAGGAVYNEQFF. CDR3 DNA sequence: TGTGCCAGCAGCTTAATTTCGGCGGGAGGGGCGGTCTACAATGAGCAGTTCTTC.

The rearrangement links TRBV7-3 to TRBJ1-6; D gene unclear. Looked up from germline, CDR1 is SGHTA and CDR2 is FQGTGA. CDR3 length: 15 amino acids. The V and J ends lost 3 bases and 5 bases respectively, with 11 bases between them. CDR3 in amino acids: CASSFVREDNSPLHF. CDR3 nucleotide sequence: TGTGCCAGCAGCTTCGTCCGGGAAGATAATTCACCCCTCCACTTT.

This clone was seen only once. The chain recombines TRBV6-1 with TRBJ1-6; the match to TRBD1 covers 9 bases. From germline, CDR1 is MNHNS and CDR2 SASEGT. CDR3 length: 17 residues. V shed 0 bases and J 3 bases; nucleotides not matched to a gene: 3. The CDR3 DNA follows: TGTGCCAGCAGTGAAGCTGGGACAGGGTTCTATAATTCACCCCTCCACTTT. This codes for CASSEAGTGFYNSPLHF.

The V call is TRBV27, the J call TRBJ1-1; possible D gene TRBD1, 6 bases. Deletions cut 1 base from V and 1 base from J, with 7 bases between. From germline, CDR1 is MNHEY and CDR2 SMNVEV (reference sequence). The CDR3 sequence is 14 residues long. The CDR3 DNA reads TGTGCCAGCAGTTTATTAGGGGGGAACACTGAAGCTTTCTTT. Protein product: CASSLLGGNTEAFF.